The 14 T cell receptor beta chains below were found in one sample sequenced in a study of blood T cell repertoires in COVID-19. The table came from immunoSEQ multiplex PCR; TCRdb's copy has only in-frame clones and leaves some out. Seen here are approximately 260,000 clones, roughly nine tenths observed once, and the top ten hold approximately 4.6%. Sequenced material: peripheral blood. The receptors originated from a woman aged 40 to 55 who had recovered from COVID-19.

The gene calls are TRBV10-1 and TRBJ2-3; the D gene is possibly TRBD2 (5 bases). CDR3 length: 14 amino acids. Germline-derived CDR1 and CDR2 are WNHNN and SYGVQD (reference sequence). V lost 5 bases and J lost 2, with 11 bases in between. CDR3 bases: TGCGCCAGCAGTTCCCGGACTGACACAGATACGCAGTATTTT. Translation gives CASSSRTDTDTQYF.

This sequence joins TRBV7-2 and TRBJ1-4, with D possibly being TRBD1 (5 bases). Germline V gene sequence: CDR1 SGHTA, CDR2 FQGNSA. This CDR3 contains 15 residues. V gave up 1 base and J gave up 7 bases, with 13 bases separating them. The CDR3 bases are TGTGCCAGCAGCTTAGTGGCGGGGCCCAGTGAAAAACTGTTTTTT. This sequence encodes CASSLVAGPSEKLFF.

This chain uses TRBV4-1 with TRBJ1-1, with 8 nucleotides matching TRBD1. Germline V lookup: CDR1 MGHRA, CDR2 YSYEKL. J lost 5 bases, V lost 4 bases, and 6 bases had no gene match. The CDR3 length is 14 residues. CDR3 DNA: TGCGCCAGCAGCCGAACACAGGGGGTTACTGAAGCTTTCTTT. This encodes CASSRTQGVTEAFF.

This rearrangement joins TRBV12-5 to TRBJ1-2; a weak D match, TRBD1 (6 bases). The length of the CDR3 is 13 residues. Germline CDR1 and CDR2: LGHNT and FRNRAP. Trimming shortened V by 7 bases and J by 2 bases, and 11 bases separated the two germline ends. In nucleotides, the CDR3 is TGTGCTAGTGCTTACAGGGAAAACTATGGCTACACCTTC. It specifies CASAYRENYGYTF. Together with reference TRBV12-5 and TRBJ1-2, the CDR3 gives the full variable domain: DARVTQTPRHKVTEMGQEVTMRCQPILGHNTVFWYRQTMMQGLELLAYFRNRAPLDDSGMPKDRFSAEMPDATLATLKIQPSEPRDSAVYFCASAYRENYGYTFGSGTRLTVV.

The chain carries TRBV19 and TRBJ1-5, with a tentative D call TRBD1 (6 bases). This CDR3 spans 17 amino acids. Trimming left V 5 bases short and J 0 bases short, with 17 bases between. Germline CDR1 reads LNHDA; CDR2 reads SQIVND (reference sequence). CDR3 amino acids: CASSLQGTSPSNQPQHF. CDR3 nucleotide sequence: TGTGCCAGTAGTCTACAGGGTACCTCGCCTAGCAATCAGCCCCAGCATTTT.

The chain recombines TRBV23-1 with TRBJ2-7; TRBD1 aligns across 8 bases. TRBV23-1 is an ORF; its function is uncertain. V shed 6 bases and J 0 bases; nucleotides not matched to a gene: 7. CDR3 length equals 15 residues. The CDR3, as DNA: TGCGCCAGCAGGCGGACAGGGCCTAGCTCCTACGAGCAGTACGTC. Its protein is CASRRTGPSSYEQYV.

The V gene is TRBV5-6, the J gene TRBJ2-7, with a possible D match to TRBD1 (6 bases). V was shortened by 1 base and J by 2 bases, with 19 bases between the two germline ends. CDR1 is SGHDT and CDR2 is YYEEEE in the germline V gene. The CDR3 contains 17 residues. The CDR3 bases are TGTGCCAGCAGCTTGCAGGGGATCCCCGATCTAACCTACGAGCAGTACGTC. It codes for CASSLQGIPDLTYEQYV.

This chain connects TRBV10-2 to TRBJ1-2; 7 bases are a match to TRBD1. The CDR3 is made up of 16 amino acids. V trimming: 3 bases; J trimming: 8 bases; junction bases outside the gene matches: 15. CDR1 is WSHSY, CDR2 SAAADI, per germline. This chain's CDR3 is CASSETATGPLVGYTF. In DNA form, the CDR3 reads TGCGCCAGCAGTGAAACGGCGACAGGGCCGTTAGTAGGCTACACCTTC.

CDR3 DNA: TGTGCCAGCAGCTTAAGACAGAACTATGGCTACACCTTC. Protein sequence: CASSLRQNYGYTF. The rearrangement joins TRBV11-2 to TRBJ1-2, with D possibly TRBD1 on 5 matching bases. The CDR3 loop spans 13 amino acids. Germline loops: CDR1 SGHAT, CDR2 FQNNGV. The germline V and J ends were trimmed by 2 bases and 2 bases, with 6 bases remaining between them.

The V call is TRBV11-3, the J call TRBJ2-7, with a possible D match to TRBD2 (5 bases). The CDR3 runs 13 residues. The germline gives CDR1 SGHNT, CDR2 YENEEA. V lost 5 bases and J 7 bases, leaving 15 bases between the germline ends. CDR3 amino acids: CASSGFREGEQYV. The CDR3 DNA is TGTGCCAGCAGCGGGTTTCGGGAAGGGGAGCAGTACGTC.

The V call is TRBV18, the J call TRBJ1-6; 7 bases map to TRBD1. Germline loops: CDR1 KGHSH, CDR2 LQKENI. The length of the CDR3 is 15 residues. V lost 0 bases, J lost 9 bases, and 5 bases stayed unmatched. The CDR3 sequence is CASSPPGTVRSPLHF. In DNA, the CDR3 is TGTGCCAGCTCACCACCAGGGACAGTACGTTCACCCCTCCACTTT.

The CDR3 region has the DNA TGTGCCAGCACCATGGGGGGTTTGCAGCCCCAGCATTTT. Residues: CASTMGGLQPQHF. The chain couples TRBV2 to TRBJ1-5; a weak D match, TRBD1 (5 bases). Trimming removed 7 bases from V and 7 bases from J, with 14 bases in between. The CDR3 runs 13 residues. Per the germline V gene, CDR1 is SNHLY and CDR2 is FYNNEI. The full variable domain, its missing parts supplied by reference TRBV2 and TRBJ1-5, is EPEVTQTPSHQVTQMGQEVILRCVPISNHLYFYWYRQILGQKVEFLVSFYNNEISEKSEIFDDQFSVERPDGSNFTLKIRSTKLEDSAMYFCASTMGGLQPQHFGDGTRLSIL.

V usage is TRBV5-1 and J usage is TRBJ2-5; 7 bases agree with TRBD1. The CDR3 has 13 residues. Unmatched junction bases numbered 2, after V lost 4 bases and J lost 2 bases. Per germline, CDR1 SGHRS and CDR2 YFSETQ. CDR3 nucleotides: TGCGCCAGCAGCGAACAGGGGCAAGAGACCCAGTACTTC. Its translation is CASSEQGQETQYF.

The gene calls are TRBV5-4 and TRBJ2-5, with 16 bases fitting TRBD2. This CDR3 is built from 16 residues. Germline V gene data show CDR1 as SGHNT and CDR2 as YYREEE (reference sequence). V shed 5 bases and J 5 bases; nucleotides not matched to a gene: 6. The CDR3 region has the DNA TGTGCCAGCAGGGGACTAGCGGGAGGGCCCAAGGAGACCCAGTACTTC. This codes for CASRGLAGGPKETQYF. Full variable domain (missing parts from reference TRBV5-4 and TRBJ2-5): ETGVTQSPTHLIKTRGQQVTLRCSSQSGHNTVSWYQQALGQGPQFIFQYYREEENGRGNFPPRFSGLQFPNYSSELNVNALELDDSALYLCASRGLAGGPKETQYFGPGTRLLVL.